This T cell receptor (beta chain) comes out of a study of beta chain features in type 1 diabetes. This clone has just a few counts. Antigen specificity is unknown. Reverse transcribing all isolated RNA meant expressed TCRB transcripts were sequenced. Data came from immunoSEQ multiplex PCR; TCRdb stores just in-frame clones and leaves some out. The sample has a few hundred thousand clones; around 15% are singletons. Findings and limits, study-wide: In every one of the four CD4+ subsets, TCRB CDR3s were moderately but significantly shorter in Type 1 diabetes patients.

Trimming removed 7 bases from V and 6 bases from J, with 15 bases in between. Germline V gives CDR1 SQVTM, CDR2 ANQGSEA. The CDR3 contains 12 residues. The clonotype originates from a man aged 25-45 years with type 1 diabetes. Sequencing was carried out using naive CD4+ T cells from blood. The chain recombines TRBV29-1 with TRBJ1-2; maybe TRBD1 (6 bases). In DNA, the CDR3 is TGCAGCGCCATACAGGGATCACATGGCTACACCTTC. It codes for CSAIQGSHGYTF. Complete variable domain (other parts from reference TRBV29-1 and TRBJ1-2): SAVISQKPSRDICQRGTSLTIQCQVDSQVTMMFWYRQQPGQSLTLIATANQGSEATYESGFVIDKFPISRPNLTFSTLTVSNMSPEDSSIYLCSAIQGSHGYTFGSGTRLTVV.